This TCR beta chain was recorded in a study of blood T cell repertoires in COVID-19. Clones were read by immunoSEQ multiplex PCR, and TCRdb kept only the in-frame ones, dropping some. This sample has roughly 250,000 clones, with 87% found just once. Individuals drawn from about two dozen US areas were about 18 to 90 years old. Researchers sorted participants into cohorts using their self-reported clinical history. This TCR was sampled from a woman in her thirties with acute COVID-19. The sequencing sample was made of PBMCs or T cells enriched from blood (not recorded which).

CDR3 in DNA: TGTGCCAGCAGCCAAGCAGGGTCCAATCAGCCCCAGCATTTT. Its translation is CASSQAGSNQPQHF. This rearrangement joins TRBV14 to TRBJ1-5; D perhaps matches TRBD1 (5 bases). Germline V gene data show CDR1 as SGHDN and CDR2 as FVKESK. The V gene lost 1 base and the J gene lost 3 bases, with 7 bases spanning the gap. The CDR3 runs to 14 residues.